This T cell receptor (beta chain) originates from a study of T cell repertoires in cytomegalovirus infection. Notes on the study in general: Carriage of CMV together with the relevant HLA was identifiable through cumulative public TCR beta family frequency.

TCRdb itself ran the reads through MiXCR, one entry per CDR3 protein. The profile shows a few hundred thousand distinct CDR3 sequences, about 15% of them singletons. This clonotype was recorded many times. Its antigen is currently unknown. With 4 bases removed from V and 1 base from J, the gap between germline ends came to 13 bases. In germline, CDR1 is SGHVS, CDR2 FNYEAQ. The CDR3 totals 15 residues. The TCR comes from a human donor in good health (CMV status not recorded). Some clones in this sample may be carry-over from other donors' samples. Sequenced: CD8+ T cells from PBMCs. The rearrangement joins TRBV7-6 to TRBJ2-5; unclear D gene. CDR3 region: CASSSVGRPQETQYF. The CDR3, as DNA: TGTGCCAGCAGCTCCGTAGGACGGCCCCAAGAGACCCAGTACTTC.